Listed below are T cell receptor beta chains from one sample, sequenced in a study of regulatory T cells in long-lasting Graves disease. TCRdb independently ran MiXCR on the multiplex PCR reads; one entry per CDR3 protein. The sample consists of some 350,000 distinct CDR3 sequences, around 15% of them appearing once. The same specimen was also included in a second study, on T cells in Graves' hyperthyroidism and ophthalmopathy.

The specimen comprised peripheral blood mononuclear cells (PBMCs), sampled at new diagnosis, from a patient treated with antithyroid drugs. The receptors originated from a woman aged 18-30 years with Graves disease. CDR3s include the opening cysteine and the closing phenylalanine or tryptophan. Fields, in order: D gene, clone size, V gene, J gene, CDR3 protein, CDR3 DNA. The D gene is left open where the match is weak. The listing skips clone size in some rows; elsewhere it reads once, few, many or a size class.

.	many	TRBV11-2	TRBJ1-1	CASSLAGGYTEAFF	TGTGCCAGCAGCTTAGCCGGGGGGTACACTGAAGCTTTCTTT
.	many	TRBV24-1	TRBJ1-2	CATSDARGGTKYGYTF	TGTGCCACCAGTGACGCTCGGGGGGGAACGAAATATGGCTACACCTTC
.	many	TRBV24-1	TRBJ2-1	CATSDTLRGNNEQFF	TGTGCCACCAGTGATACCCTCCGAGGGAATAATGAGCAGTTCTTC
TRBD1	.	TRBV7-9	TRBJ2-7	CASSIDRGEGTYEQYF	TGTGCCAGCAGCATCGACAGGGGTGAGGGAACCTACGAGCAGTACTTC
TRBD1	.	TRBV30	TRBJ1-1	CAWSFGQGAGTEAFF	TGTGCCTGGAGTTTCGGACAGGGCGCAGGCACTGAAGCTTTCTTT
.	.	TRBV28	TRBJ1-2	CASSSPGGDGYTF	TGTGCCAGCAGTTCCCCCGGGGGGGACGGCTACACCTTC
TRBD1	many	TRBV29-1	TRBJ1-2	CSVRDRVPGYTF	TGCAGCGTGAGGGACAGGGTCCCTGGCTACACCTTC
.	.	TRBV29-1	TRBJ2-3	CSTRALGTDTQYF	TGCAGCACCAGAGCACTTGGCACAGATACGCAGTATTTT
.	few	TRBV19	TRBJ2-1	CASRPGPELYNEQFF	TGTGCCAGTAGGCCGGGACCCGAGCTTTACAATGAGCAGTTCTTC
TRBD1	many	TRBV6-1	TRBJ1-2	CASRQTGGLGYTF	TGTGCCAGCAGACAGACAGGGGGCCTTGGCTACACCTTC
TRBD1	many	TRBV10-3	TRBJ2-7	CATGQGRSYEQYF	TGTGCCACAGGACAGGGTCGGTCCTACGAGCAGTACTTC
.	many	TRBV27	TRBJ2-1	CASISAAGKQFF	TGTGCCAGCATTTCAGCGGCGGGAAAGCAGTTCTTC
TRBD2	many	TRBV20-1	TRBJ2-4	CSARFLAGGRAKNIQYF	TGCAGTGCTAGATTTCTAGCGGGAGGGCGAGCCAAAAACATTCAGTACTTC
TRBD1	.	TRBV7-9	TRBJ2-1	CASSPRQGPYNEQFF	TGTGCCAGCAGCCCCAGACAGGGCCCCTACAATGAGCAGTTCTTC
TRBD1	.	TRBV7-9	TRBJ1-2	CASSLPPGQVGGYTF	TGTGCCAGCAGCTTACCACCGGGACAGGTGGGTGGCTACACCTTC